Included here is one T cell receptor (beta chain) sequence, with context. The sample is drawn from a study of blood T cell repertoires in COVID-19. Background on the study: Both acute and convalescent COVID-19 samples were obtained from the United States, Italy and Spain. T cells, B-cell-depleted T cells, or PBMCs provided the cDNA or gDNA that served as material.

As originally analysed: Reference gene primers were amplified, and this amplification served to estimate nucleated cell counts. The data were produced by immunoSEQ multiplex PCR, yet TCRdb's version contains in-frame clones alone and is incomplete. The DNA was the basis for D and trimming; V, J and clone size are from that table. This sample carries approximately 260,000 clones, about 90% of them seen once, and the ten largest clones take roughly 3.6%. The CDR3 contains 15 residues. CDR1 is SGHRS and CDR2 is YFSETQ in the germline V gene. V dropped 0 bases and J dropped 3; count of bases not matched to a gene: 2.

This receptor was identified in a woman between 35 and 50 years old with acute or convalescent COVID-19. The chain uses TRBV5-1 and TRBJ2-5; TRBD1 matches at 10 bases. Material for sequencing was peripheral blood. The CDR3 DNA follows: TGCGCCAGCAGCTTGGTGGGGACAGGGGAAGAGACCCAGTACTTC. Its protein product is CASSLVGTGEETQYF.